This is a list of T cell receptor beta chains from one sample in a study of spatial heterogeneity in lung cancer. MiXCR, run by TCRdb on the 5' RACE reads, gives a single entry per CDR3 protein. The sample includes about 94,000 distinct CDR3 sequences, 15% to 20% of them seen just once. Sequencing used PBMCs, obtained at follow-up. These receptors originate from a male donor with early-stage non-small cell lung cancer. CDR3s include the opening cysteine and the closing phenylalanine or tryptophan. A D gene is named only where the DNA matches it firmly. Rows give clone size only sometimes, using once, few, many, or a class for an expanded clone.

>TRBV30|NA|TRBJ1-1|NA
TGTGCCTGGAGTGTACCCACATTGAGTCACATGAACACTGAAGCTTTCTTT
CAWSVPTLSHMNTEAFF
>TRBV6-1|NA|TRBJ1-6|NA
TGTGCCAGCAGTGATCGTGGGGGAAATTCACCCCTCCACTTT
CASSDRGGNSPLHF
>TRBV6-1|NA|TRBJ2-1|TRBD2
TGTGCCAGCAGTGAGGCGAGCGGGAGGCCCTACAATGAGCAGTTCTTC
CASSEASGRPYNEQFF
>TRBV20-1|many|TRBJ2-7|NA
TGCAGTGCTAGCAGCGGTGAAGGAAGCTACGAGCAGTACTTC
CSASSGEGSYEQYF
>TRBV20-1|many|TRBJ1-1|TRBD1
TGCAGTGCGCGGACAGGGATGAACACTGAAGCTTTCTTT
CSARTGMNTEAFF
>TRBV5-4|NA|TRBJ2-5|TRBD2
TGTGCCAGCAGCTTGGGGTCTAGCGGTCTGGAGACCCAGTACTTC
CASSLGSSGLETQYF
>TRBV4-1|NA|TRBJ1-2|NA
TGCGCCAGCAGCCAAGCCAGGGACCTTAACTATGGCTACACCTTC
CASSQARDLNYGYTF
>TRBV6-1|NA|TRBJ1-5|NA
TGTGCCGGAAATTCAGGGACTCAGCCCCAGCATTTT
CAGNSGTQPQHF
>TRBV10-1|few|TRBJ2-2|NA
TGCGCCAGCAGTGAGTCGGTACCCCCCGGGGAGCTGTTTTTT
CASSESVPPGELFF
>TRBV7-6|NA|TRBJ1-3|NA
TGTGCCAGCAGCTTAGTGGGGGCTGCTGGAAACACCATATATTTT
CASSLVGAAGNTIYF
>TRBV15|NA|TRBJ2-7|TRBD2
TGTGCCACCAGCAGAGATCTTGGTTCCAGCGGGATCTACGAGCAGTACTTC
CATSRDLGSSGIYEQYF
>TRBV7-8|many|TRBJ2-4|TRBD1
TGTGCCAGCAGCCCCCGAGCCGGGACAGGGGAAAACATTCAGTACTTC
CASSPRAGTGENIQYF
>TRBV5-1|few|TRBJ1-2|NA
TGCGCCAGCAGCTTGGACGGCAGGGGCGACGGCTACACCTTC
CASSLDGRGDGYTF
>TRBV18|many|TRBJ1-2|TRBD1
TGTGCCAGCTCACCAACAGGACAGGGAAGCCTACGAGGTTATGGCTACACCTTC
CASSPTGQGSLRGYGYTF
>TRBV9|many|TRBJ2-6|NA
TGTGCCAGCAGCCCCCCCTCTGGGGCCAACGTCCTGACTTTC
CASSPPSGANVLTF
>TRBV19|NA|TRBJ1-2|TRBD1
TGTGCCAGTAGTATAGACACAGGGGTAAACTATGGCTACACCTTC
CASSIDTGVNYGYTF
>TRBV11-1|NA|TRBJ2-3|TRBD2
TGTGCCAGCAGCTCCGCTAGCGGGAGGGTCGATACGCAGTATTTT
CASSSASGRVDTQYF
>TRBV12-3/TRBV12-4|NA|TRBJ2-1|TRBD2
TGTGCCAGCAGTTTAGGACGAGCGGGACTGGACAATGAGCAGTTCTTC
CASSLGRAGLDNEQFF
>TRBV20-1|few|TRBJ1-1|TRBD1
TGCAGTGCTAGAGATCGACAGGGATCCACTGAAGCTTTCTTT
CSARDRQGSTEAFF
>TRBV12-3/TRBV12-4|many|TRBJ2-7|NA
TGTGCCAGCAGTTTTGGGAGTGCCTACGAGCAGTACTTC
CASSFGSAYEQYF
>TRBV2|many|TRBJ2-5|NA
TGTGCCAGCAGTGAGTACGCCCAAGAGACCCAGTACTTC
CASSEYAQETQYF
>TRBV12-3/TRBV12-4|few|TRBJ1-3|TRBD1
TGTGCCAGCAGTTTGGGGACAGGTTCCTCTGGAAACACCATATATTTT
CASSLGTGSSGNTIYF